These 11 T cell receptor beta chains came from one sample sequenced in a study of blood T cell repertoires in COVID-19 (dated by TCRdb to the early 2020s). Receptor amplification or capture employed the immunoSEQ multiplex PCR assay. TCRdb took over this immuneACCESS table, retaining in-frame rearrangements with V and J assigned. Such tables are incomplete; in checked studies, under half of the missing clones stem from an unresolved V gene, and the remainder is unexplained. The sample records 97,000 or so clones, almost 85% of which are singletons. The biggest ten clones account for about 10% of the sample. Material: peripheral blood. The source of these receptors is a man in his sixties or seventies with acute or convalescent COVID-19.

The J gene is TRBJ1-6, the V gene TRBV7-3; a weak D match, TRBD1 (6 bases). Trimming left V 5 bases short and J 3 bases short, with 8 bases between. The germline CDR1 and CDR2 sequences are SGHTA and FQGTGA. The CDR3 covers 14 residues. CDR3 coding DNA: TGTGCCAGCAGCACGACAGGCTATAATTCACCCCTCCACTTT. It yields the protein CASSTTGYNSPLHF.

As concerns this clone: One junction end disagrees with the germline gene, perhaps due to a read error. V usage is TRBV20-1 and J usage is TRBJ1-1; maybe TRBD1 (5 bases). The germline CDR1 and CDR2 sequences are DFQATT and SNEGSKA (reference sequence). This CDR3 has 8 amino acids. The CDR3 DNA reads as TGCAGTGCTAGTGACAGAACATTT. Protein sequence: CSASDRTF.

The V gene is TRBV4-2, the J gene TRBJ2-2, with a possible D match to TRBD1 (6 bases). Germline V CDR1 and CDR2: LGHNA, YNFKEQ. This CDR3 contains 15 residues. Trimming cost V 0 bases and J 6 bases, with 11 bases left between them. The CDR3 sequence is CASSQEAGDAGELFF. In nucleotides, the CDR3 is TGTGCCAGCAGCCAAGAGGCAGGGGACGCCGGGGAGCTGTTTTTT.

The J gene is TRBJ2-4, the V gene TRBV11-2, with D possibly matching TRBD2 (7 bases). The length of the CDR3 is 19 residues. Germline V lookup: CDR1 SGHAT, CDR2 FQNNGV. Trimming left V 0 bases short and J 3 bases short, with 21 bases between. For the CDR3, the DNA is TGTGCCAGCAGCTTAGATCGGTATGGGGGGGCGAGAGGCAAAAACATTCAGTACTTC. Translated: CASSLDRYGGARGKNIQYF.

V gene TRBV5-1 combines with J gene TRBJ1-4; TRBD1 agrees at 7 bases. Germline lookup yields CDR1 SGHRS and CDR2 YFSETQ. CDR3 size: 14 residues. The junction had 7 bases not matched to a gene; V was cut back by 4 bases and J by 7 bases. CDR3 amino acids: CASSRQGLTEKLFF. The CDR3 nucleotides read TGCGCCAGCAGCAGACAGGGCTTAACTGAAAAACTGTTTTTT.

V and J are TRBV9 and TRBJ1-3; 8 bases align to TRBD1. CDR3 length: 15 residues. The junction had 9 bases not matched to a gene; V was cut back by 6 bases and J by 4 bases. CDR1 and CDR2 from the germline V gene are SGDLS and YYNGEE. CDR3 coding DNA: TGTGCCAGCACCAGGGTAGGACAGGGAGGAAACACCATATATTTT. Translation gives CASTRVGQGGNTIYF.

CDR3 nucleotides: TGTGCCATCAATCCGGGACAGGGTCGTGGTGAGCAGTTCTTC. It specifies CAINPGQGRGEQFF. The chain recombines TRBV10-3 with TRBJ2-1, with TRBD1 identical over 9 bases. The CDR3 extends over 14 amino acids. Germline lookup yields CDR1 ENHRY and CDR2 SYGVKD. The V and J ends lost 7 bases and 9 bases, in that order; junction bases with no gene match: 10.

CDR3 amino acids: CASSSDLANTEAFF. The CDR3 DNA sequence: TGTGCCAGCAGCAGTGATCTGGCTAACACTGAAGCTTTCTTT. The gene calls are TRBV7-2 and TRBJ1-1; no reliable D call. The V end was cut by 5 bases, the J end by 2 bases, with 12 bases between. CDR3 length: 14 amino acids. Germline lookup yields CDR1 SGHTA and CDR2 FQGNSA.

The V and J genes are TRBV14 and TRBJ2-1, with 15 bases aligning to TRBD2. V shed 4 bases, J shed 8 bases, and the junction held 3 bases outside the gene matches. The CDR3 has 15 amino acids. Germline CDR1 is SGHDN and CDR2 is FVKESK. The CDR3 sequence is CASSLGLAGGYEQFF. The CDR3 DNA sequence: TGTGCCAGCAGCCTAGGACTAGCGGGAGGGTATGAGCAGTTCTTC.

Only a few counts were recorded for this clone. Written as DNA, the CDR3 is TGTGCCAGCAGTTACTCGGGCGGGTTGGGCTACACCTTC. Protein sequence: CASSYSGGLGYTF. V is TRBV6-5 and J is TRBJ1-2; D gene unclear. The CDR3 totals 13 residues. Per the germline V gene, CDR1 is MNHEY and CDR2 is SVGAGI. The ends were cut back, 0 bases at V and 8 bases at J, with 10 bases in the middle.

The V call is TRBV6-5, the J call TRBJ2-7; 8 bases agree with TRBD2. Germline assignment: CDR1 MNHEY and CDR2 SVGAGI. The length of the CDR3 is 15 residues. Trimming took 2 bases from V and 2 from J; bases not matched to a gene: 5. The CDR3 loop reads CASSYVGGGTYEQYF. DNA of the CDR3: TGTGCCAGCAGTTACGTAGGCGGGGGGACCTACGAGCAGTACTTC.